The 7 T cell receptor beta chains given below trace back to one sample, sequenced in a study of PD-L1 blockade in urothelial cancer. Profiling relied on immunoSEQ multiplex PCR, and the TCRdb table lists in-frame clones only, not all of them. The table has some 54,000 clones, about 80% seen once. The specimen was PBMCs, collected around atezolizumab (anti-PD-L1) treatment. Receptors were obtained from a middle-aged man with urothelial cancer.

V and J are TRBV5-1 and TRBJ2-7; TRBD2 is a possible D gene (6 bases). This CDR3 spans 14 amino acids. Germline loops: CDR1 SGHRS, CDR2 YFSETQ. Trimming took off 5 bases at V and 1 base at J, with 13 bases between the two ends. The chain's CDR3 is CASRGQGGSYEQYF. CDR3 coding DNA: TGCGCCAGCAGAGGTCAGGGAGGTTCCTACGAGCAGTACTTC.

V usage is TRBV7-2 and J usage is TRBJ2-2, with D unclear. Germline CDR1 is SGHTA and CDR2 is FQGNSA. Deletions cut 5 bases from V and 5 bases from J, with 12 bases between. This CDR3 comprises 14 residues. Here the CDR3 DNA reads TGTGCCAGCAGCCCAGACCGGCGGACCGGGGAGCTGTTTTTT. This gives the protein CASSPDRRTGELFF.

CDR3 sequence reads: CAWTKGQGYNEQFF. The CDR3 DNA sequence: TGTGCCTGGACCAAAGGACAGGGGTACAATGAGCAGTTCTTC. The chain joins TRBV30 to TRBJ2-1; 9 nucleotides agree with TRBD1. The V gene end was trimmed by 4 bases and the J gene end by 4 bases; junction bases not matched to a gene: 5. Germline V gene data show CDR1 as GTSNPN and CDR2 as SVGIG (reference sequence). This CDR3 has 14 residues.

This chain's CDR3 is CASSPPFRAKTGGDTQYF. The CDR3 nucleotides are TGTGCCAGCAGCCCCCCCTTCCGGGCCAAAACCGGGGGAGATACGCAGTATTTT. The rearrangement links TRBV7-9 to TRBJ2-3; weak D call: TRBD2 (6 bases). From germline, CDR1 is SEHNR and CDR2 FQNEAQ (reference sequence). The V end was cut by 5 bases, the J end by 5 bases, with 26 bases between. The CDR3 totals 18 residues. Filled out from reference TRBV7-9 and TRBJ2-3, the complete variable domain reads DTGVSQNPRHKITKRGQNVTFRCDPISEHNRLYWYRQTLGQGPEFLTYFQNEAQLEKSRLLSDRFSAERPKGSFSTLEIQRTEQGDSAMYLCASSPPFRAKTGGDTQYFGPGTRLTVL.

The chain employs TRBV7-8 and TRBJ1-1, with D tentatively TRBD1 (6 bases). Trimming cost V 4 bases and J 0 bases, with 9 bases left between them. Per germline, CDR1 SGHVS and CDR2 FQNEAQ. The CDR3 consists of 14 residues. CDR3 nucleotide sequence: TGTGCCAGCAGCTCAGGGGCGATGAACACTGAAGCTTTCTTT. Translation: CASSSGAMNTEAFF.

This chain joins TRBV10-2 and TRBJ2-1; 13 bases are shared with TRBD2. CDR3 length: 16 amino acids. Germline values: CDR1 WSHSY, CDR2 SAAADI. The junction had 3 bases not matched to a gene; V was cut back by 3 bases and J by 4 bases. The DNA for the CDR3 is TGCGCCAGCAGTGACTGGACTAGCGGGAGTTACAATGAGCAGTTCTTC. Translation: CASSDWTSGSYNEQFF.

This clone has a handful of counts. V usage is TRBV5-5 and J usage is TRBJ2-3, with D possibly TRBD2 on 6 matching bases. This CDR3 region has 14 residues. V dropped 5 bases and J dropped 5 bases, with 15 bases sitting between them. Germline CDR1 and CDR2: SGHKS and YYEKEE (reference sequence). The CDR3: CASRDGQGGDTQYF. For the CDR3, the DNA is TGTGCCAGCAGGGACGGGCAGGGAGGAGATACGCAGTATTTT.